This entry lists 5 T cell receptor beta chains sequenced from one sample in a study of T-cell memory formation after mild COVID-19. TCRdb re-called the 5' RACE reads with MiXCR, one entry per CDR3 protein. The data hold approximately 250,000 distinct CDR3 sequences, with 15% to 20% observed a single time. Sequencing was performed on PBMCs or a T cell subset sorted from them (not recorded which). All receptors derive from a man between 18 and 29 years old who had mild COVID-19 (a few samples of this study predate the infection). Cell type and time point are not known.

The genes are TRBV7-6 and TRBJ1-4; D remains unclear. The ends were cut back, 2 bases at V and 3 bases at J, with 10 bases in the middle. This CDR3 has 15 residues. Germline CDR1 reads SGHVS; CDR2 reads FNYEAQ. The CDR3 protein is CASSLLGSSNEKLFF. The DNA for the CDR3 is TGTGCCAGCAGCTTACTAGGGTCGTCTAATGAAAAACTGTTTTTT.

This clonotype was seen only a few times. V is TRBV5-1 and J is TRBJ2-3; the match to TRBD2 covers 10 bases. V gave up 0 bases and J gave up 5 bases; unmatched junction bases: 3. The germline V gene encodes CDR1 SGHRS and CDR2 YFSETQ. The CDR3 is 15 residues long. The CDR3 DNA follows: TGCGCCAGCAGCTTGGAACCTAGCGGGGGAGATACGCAGTATTTT. Amino acid sequence: CASSLEPSGGDTQYF.

The chain employs TRBV6-5 and TRBJ2-1; the match to TRBD2 covers 9 bases. J lost 0 bases, V lost 4 bases, and 7 bases had no gene match. Per the germline V gene, CDR1 is MNHEY and CDR2 is SVGAGI. The CDR3 sequence is 17 residues long. The DNA of the CDR3 is TGTGCCAGCAGTTTAACTAGCGGGTGGGGCTCCTACAATGAGCAGTTCTTC. Its translation is CASSLTSGWGSYNEQFF.

This clonotype was recorded once. The rearrangement joins TRBV18 to TRBJ2-7; the D gene is possibly TRBD2 (6 bases). Trimming shortened V by 3 bases and J by 7 bases, and 16 bases separated the two germline ends. The CDR3 contains 14 residues. The V gene's germline CDR1 is KGHSH and CDR2 LQKENI. CDR3 in DNA: TGTGCCAGCTCACCCGATGGACTATATGGGGAGCAGTACTTC. Protein: CASSPDGLYGEQYF.

The gene calls are TRBV7-2 and TRBJ2-5; tentatively, D is TRBD2 (5 bases). CDR3 size: 14 residues. Germline values: CDR1 SGHTA, CDR2 FQGNSA. The germline V and J ends were trimmed by 2 bases and 1 base, with 8 bases remaining between them. CDR3 sequence: CASSLTLAQETQYF. As DNA, the CDR3 is TGTGCCAGCAGCTTAACCCTAGCCCAAGAGACCCAGTACTTC.